The clone carrying this T cell receptor beta chain turned up a few times. In TCRdb, the RT-PCR reads were re-called with MiXCR into one record per CDR3 protein. The table shows about 680,000 distinct CDR3 sequences, with approximately 15% occurring only once. CDR1 is SEHNR and CDR2 is FQNEAQ in the germline V gene (reference sequence). The CDR3 has 15 amino acids. V gave up 4 bases and J gave up 6 bases; unmatched junction bases: 5. Sequences were obtained from memory CD4+ T cells from blood. The TCR was taken from a female donor in good health, serving as a healthy control. This chain uses TRBV7-9 with TRBJ2-7, with TRBD2 identical over 14 bases. CDR3 protein: CASSSRLAGGGEQYF. CDR3 bases: TGTGCCAGCAGCTCGAGACTAGCGGGGGGGGGCGAGCAGTACTTC.